This TCR beta chain came from a study of beta chain features in type 1 diabetes (dated by TCRdb to 2016 to 2019). Notes on the research overall: Mean age, gender distribution, total cell number and subset yield were not different between patients and healthy donors. Naive and central memory subsets were obtained from all 30 or so donors, but regulatory and stem cell-like memory subsets were isolated from only 8 patients and roughly 8 healthy donors. The study compared the TCRB repertoires of sorted circulating CD4+ T cell subsets in recently diagnosed type 1 diabetes patients with those in matched healthy donors. Across all samples, some 99 million sorted cells were examined, and cell number per subset correlated strongly with RNA yield.

This clone was seen only a few times. Its antigen remains undetermined. No much larger clone is present one base from it, and per-base qualities are unavailable. Other DNA sequences in the same sample also yield this CDR3. Each donor gave one peripheral blood draw, roughly 110 mL on average, collected into heparinised tubes. Using a panel that included CD45RO, CCR7, CD25, CD127, CD95 and CD27, naive, central memory, regulatory and stem cell-like memory CD4+ T cells were sorted on a BD FACSAria II. A purity above 95% was achieved for all sorted populations. PBMCs were isolated right away by Lymphoprep density gradient centrifugation and were stained directly, without culture. So that batch effects would be minimized, each experiment stained and sorted samples in pairs, pairing one healthy donor with one patient. The paper as a whole reports these results and caveats: Because cDNA rather than genomic DNA was sequenced, highly expressing activated cells could have been over-represented, although no difference in activation and CD3 levels was found between groups. Because the HLA sub-analyses included only small numbers of individuals, any influence of HLA type on TCRB rearrangement was left unresolved. At VDJ recombination sites, patients with type 1 diabetes made fewer insertions and deleted more nucleotides, a pattern implying thymic rearrangement abnormalities. PCR might favor shorter templates, but patient and control samples were amplified and corrected together, so any skew would affect both groups equally. A moderate but significant shortening of TCRB CDR3 length was observed in type 1 diabetes patients in all four CD4+ subsets. Naive, central memory and regulatory TCRB repertoires appeared more similar among patients than among healthy donors.

The High Capacity cDNA Reverse Transcription Kit was used to reverse transcribe all of the isolated RNA, meaning that expressed TCRB transcripts were what got sequenced. Deep immunoSEQ sequencing was applied to naive, central memory and regulatory T cell samples, giving an average of approximately 4 million total reads per sample. Sorted cells were lysed in RLT buffer and RNA was extracted with DNase-treated RNeasy Micro or Mini kits, depending on cell number. To prevent cross-contamination, each cell subset was processed individually, whereas patient and healthy donor samples were processed jointly. TCRB sequences were amplified from cDNA with the immunoSEQ multiplex PCR, producing 87-bp fragments spanning the CDR3 region. Sequencing of the amplicons was performed on the Illumina HiSeq platform. The published analysis was carried out like this. Synthetic template baselines were used to correct PCR bias computationally, reads within Hamming distance 2 were collapsed together, and singletons that could not be merged were discarded. Reads were aligned against IMGT to assign V, D and J genes, CDR3 length and insertions or deletions at six rearrangement sites. Within each subset, clonotype counts were normalized to the number of sorted cells before true diversity and Gini coefficients were calculated with the tcR R package. The overlap coefficient, calculated on TCRB nucleotide sequences, was used to quantify repertoire sharing. Out-of-frame TCRB sequences from naive cells were analyzed as a proxy for the pre-selection repertoire. TCRdb holds this immuneACCESS table with in-frame rearrangements only. Some clones are missing; in checked studies, unresolved V genes explain under half, and the rest has no known cause. Clone size and the V and J calls come from that table; the DNA yielded D and trimming. Across this sample there are 200,000 to 300,000 clones, with just over 20% seen only once. The top ten clonotypes cover around 0.03% of the sample.

V is cut by 4 bases and J by 2 bases, and the space between the germline ends is 11 bases. From the cysteine through the phenylalanine, the CDR3 covers 13 amino acids. The kept DNA is CDR3 alone, 39 bases in frame from the first base. The germline V gene provides CDR1 SQVTM and CDR2 ANQGSEA. The specimen was naive CD4+ T cells from blood. Taken with the paper, the label for cell subset or site translates to: true naive CD4+ T cells. The V and J genes are TRBV29-1 and TRBJ2-5; the D gene is possibly TRBD1, with 5 bases matching. This TCR was recovered from a woman between 40 and 50 years old with type 1 diabetes. The CDR3 protein sequence reads: CSVGHRLQETQYF. The DNA sequence follows: TGCAGCGTTGGCCACAGGCTACAAGAGACCCAGTACTTC.